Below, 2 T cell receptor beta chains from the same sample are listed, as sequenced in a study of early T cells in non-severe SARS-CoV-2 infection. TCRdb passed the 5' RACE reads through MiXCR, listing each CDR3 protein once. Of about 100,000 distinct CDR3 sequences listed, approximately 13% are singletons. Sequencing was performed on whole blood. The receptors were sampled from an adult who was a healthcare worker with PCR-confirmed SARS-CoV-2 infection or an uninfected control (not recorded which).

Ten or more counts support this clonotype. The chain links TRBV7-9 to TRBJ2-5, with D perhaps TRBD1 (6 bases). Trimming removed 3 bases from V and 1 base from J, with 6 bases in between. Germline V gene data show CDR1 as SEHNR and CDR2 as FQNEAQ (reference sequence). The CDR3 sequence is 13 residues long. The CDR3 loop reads CASSLDSQETQYF. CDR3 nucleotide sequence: TGTGCCAGCAGCTTGGACAGCCAAGAGACCCAGTACTTC.

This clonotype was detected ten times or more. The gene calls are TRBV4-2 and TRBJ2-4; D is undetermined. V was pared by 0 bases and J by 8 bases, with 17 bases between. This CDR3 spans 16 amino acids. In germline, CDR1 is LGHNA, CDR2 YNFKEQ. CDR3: CASSQELGIRVDIQYF. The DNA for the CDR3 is TGTGCCAGCAGCCAAGAATTAGGAATTCGTGTCGACATTCAGTACTTC.